A selection of T cell receptor beta chains follows, all from one sample in a study of radiation and T cells in renal cell carcinoma. Profiling relied on immunoSEQ multiplex PCR, and the TCRdb table lists in-frame clones only, not all of them. Among more than 95,000 clones listed, approximately 82% were seen once. The input for sequencing was blood, taken from a patient whose treatment included radiotherapy and nephrectomy. Receptors were obtained from a woman aged 55 to 70 with renal cell carcinoma. The CDR3 runs from the conserved cysteine through the conserved F or W. Each record gives: clone size, V gene, J gene, D gene, CDR3 DNA, CDR3 protein. A D gene is named only where the DNA matches it firmly. Rows give clone size only sometimes, using once, few, many, or a class for an expanded clone.

-,TRBV4-2,TRBJ1-4,-,TGTGCCAGCAGCCAAGTCACCAGGGAGGGGGAAAAACTGTTTTTT,CASSQVTREGEKLFF
-,TRBV6-5,TRBJ1-2,TRBD1,TGTGCCAGCAGTACCCTGACAGGGGGTAACTATGGCTACACCTTC,CASSTLTGGNYGYTF
-,TRBV9,TRBJ2-3,TRBD2,TGTGCCAGCAGGAAGACTAGCGGAGACACAGATACGCAGTATTTT,CASRKTSGDTDTQYF
-,TRBV5-1,TRBJ2-5,TRBD2,TGCGCCAGCAGCCAAGCTAGCGGGGGCCAAGAGACCCAGTACTTC,CASSQASGGQETQYF
-,TRBV10-2,TRBJ1-5,-,TGCGCCAGCAGTTTAACGTGGGAGGATCAGCCCCAGCATTTT,CASSLTWEDQPQHF
-,TRBV7-8,TRBJ2-3,-,TGTGCCAGCAGCCATCTCACGGGGAGGTCAGATACGCAGTATTTT,CASSHLTGRSDTQYF
once,TRBV19,TRBJ1-4,-,TGTGCCAGTAGTGGAGACGCAACTAATGAAAAACTGTTTTTT,CASSGDATNEKLFF
-,TRBV7-3,TRBJ2-2,-,TGTGCCAGCAGCTTAAACGGCGGGATGGGGTTTGGGGAGCTGTTTTTT,CASSLNGGMGFGELFF
-,TRBV15,TRBJ1-5,-,TGTGCCACCAGCAGAGATCCCCATAGCAATCAGCCCCAGCATTTT,CATSRDPHSNQPQHF
-,TRBV28,TRBJ2-7,TRBD2,TGTGCCATCCAGCGGGAGATACTTGACGAGCAGTACTTC,CAIQREILDEQYF
once,TRBV5-6,TRBJ2-1,TRBD2,TGTGCCAGCACCGTAGCGGGGGGTCCCTACAATGAGCAGTTCTTC,CASTVAGGPYNEQFF
-,TRBV4-1,TRBJ2-1,TRBD2,TGCGCCAGCAGCCAAAATCAAGGACTAGCCTATGAGCAGTTCTTC,CASSQNQGLAYEQFF
-,TRBV19,TRBJ1-3,-,TGTGCCAGTAGTACCACTTTACACTCTGGAAACACCATATATTTT,CASSTTLHSGNTIYF
-,TRBV28,TRBJ1-1,-,TGTGCCAGCAGTTTACGTCCCGTTGGTTGGACTGAAGCTTTCTTT,CASSLRPVGWTEAFF
-,TRBV9,TRBJ1-5,TRBD1,TGTGCCAGCAGCGCTACGGACAGGGCCCCCCAGCCCCAGCATTTT,CASSATDRAPQPQHF
-,TRBV5-8,TRBJ1-1,-,TGTGCCAGCAGCTTGGCCGGCCAGAACACTGAAGCTTTCTTT,CASSLAGQNTEAFF
once,TRBV19,TRBJ2-2,-,TGTGCCAGTAGTGGAAGTAGTAGGCAGGACGAACACCTCTGGACCGGGGAGCTGTTTTTT,CASSGSSRQDEHLWTGELFF
once,TRBV7-3,TRBJ2-2,-,TGTGCCAGCAGCTTAGTCGGGCTGGGGGACACCGGGGAGCTGTTTTTT,CASSLVGLGDTGELFF
-,TRBV11-3,TRBJ2-7,TRBD1,TGTGCCAGCAGCCCAAGGGACAGACCCTACGAGCAGTACTTC,CASSPRDRPYEQYF
-,TRBV25-1,TRBJ1-2,TRBD1,TGTGCCAGCAGTGAGGGGGGACAGGGGCACTATGGCTACACCTTC,CASSEGGQGHYGYTF
-,TRBV4-1,TRBJ1-2,-,TGCGCCAGCAGCCAAGATCACGGGGCGCGGGTCCTCGGCTACACCTTC,CASSQDHGARVLGYTF
-,TRBV19,TRBJ2-1,TRBD1,TGTGCCAGTAGTACCGGGGGACAGGGGATGAATGAGCAGTTCTTC,CASSTGGQGMNEQFF
-,TRBV6-6,TRBJ1-2,TRBD1,TGTGCCAGCAGGACACAGGGGACCTATGGCTACACCTTC,CASRTQGTYGYTF
-,TRBV5-1,TRBJ2-1,TRBD2,TGCGCCAGCAGCTGGACGGGAGGGAGCTCCTACAATGAGCAGTTCTTC,CASSWTGGSSYNEQFF
-,TRBV30,TRBJ1-3,-,TGTGCCTGGAGTGTGCCATATACCGGCGCTGGAAACACCATATATTTT,CAWSVPYTGAGNTIYF
-,TRBV7-3,TRBJ1-6,-,TGTGCCAGCAGCTTAACCAGGGGTGAGGGTTCACCCCTCCACTTT,CASSLTRGEGSPLHF
-,TRBV4-1,TRBJ2-5,-,TGCGCCAGCAGCCAAGTGGTGCTGGCGGAAGAAGGAGAGACCCAGTACTTC,CASSQVVLAEEGETQYF